Each of the 2 T cell receptor beta chains below was sequenced from the same sample in a study of Ad26.COV2.S vaccination and SARS-CoV-2 variants. Assay used: immunoSEQ multiplex PCR; TCRdb lists only in-frame clones, some missing. The sample consists of approximately 400,000 clones, 70% to 90% of them appearing once. As to treatment: roughly 20 received Ad26.COV2.S at low or high dose, single or two shots; a few received placebo; per-sample allocation not given. Collection of samples fell on day 63 after the first vaccine or placebo injection. The source material was peripheral blood, sampled in a trial of Ad26.COV2.S vaccine versus placebo. The receptors were sampled from a person aged 18-65 years who received the Ad26.COV2.S COVID-19 vaccine or a placebo.

This sequence joins TRBV7-8 and TRBJ2-2; D may be TRBD2 (6 bases). In germline, CDR1 is SGHVS, CDR2 FQNEAQ. This CDR3 is built from 17 residues. Trimming removed 5 bases at V and 2 bases at J, with 18 bases between. The CDR3 protein is CASSAKIPGLNTGELFF. The CDR3 DNA reads as TGTGCCAGCAGCGCAAAGATTCCGGGACTCAACACCGGGGAGCTGTTTTTT.

J is TRBJ2-7 and V is TRBV6-5, with TRBD1 matching 9 bases. The ends lost 2 bases at V and 4 bases at J; junction bases unmatched: 3. This CDR3 comprises 14 residues. CDR1 is MNHEY and CDR2 is SVGAGI in the germline V gene. In DNA, the CDR3 is TGTGCCAGCAGTTACCGGGACAGGGAATACGAGCAGTACTTC. Protein: CASSYRDREYEQYF.